Below, 4 T cell receptor beta chains from the same sample are listed, as sequenced in a study of cytomegalovirus exposure and HLA in healthy donors. The PCR was carried out with 60 Vbeta primers and 13 Jbeta primers. Assay used: immunoSEQ multiplex PCR; TCRdb lists only in-frame clones, some missing. This table holds about 200,000 clones, roughly 80% found once. The sequencing sample was made of PBMCs. Receptors were obtained from a young man in good health and CMV-seronegative.

The V and J genes are TRBV9 and TRBJ2-3; D might be TRBD2 (5 bases). The CDR3 covers 14 residues. Germline V gene data show CDR1 as SGDLS and CDR2 as YYNGEE. V lost 0 bases and J lost 6, with 11 bases in between. The CDR3 DNA sequence: TGTGCCAGCAGCGTAGCCGGGATGGGGGATACGCAGTATTTT. Its protein product is CASSVAGMGDTQYF.

V gene TRBV10-2 combines with J gene TRBJ2-5; TRBD1 matches at 7 bases. The length of the CDR3 is 15 residues. Germline V gene sequence: CDR1 WSHSY, CDR2 SAAADI. With V trimmed by 4 bases and J by 2 bases, 7 bases remained unmatched. CDR3 sequence (DNA): TGCGCCAGCAGTGGGAAACGGACAGGTCAAGAGACCCAGTACTTC. This gives the protein CASSGKRTGQETQYF.

This clone was detected only once. The genes are TRBV10-3 and TRBJ2-3; 11 bases line up with TRBD1. Germline V gives CDR1 ENHRY, CDR2 SYGVKD. The V segment lost 9 bases and the J segment 0 bases; nucleotides outside the gene matches: 8. The CDR3 totals 16 residues. The CDR3 nucleotides are TGTGCCATTGGAGGACAGGGGGCGGCTAGCACAGATACGCAGTATTTT. Protein sequence: CAIGGQGAASTDTQYF.

This chain uses TRBV5-6 with TRBJ1-3; D is possibly TRBD1 (5 bases). V was shortened by 1 base and J by 0 bases, with 8 bases between the two germline ends. This CDR3 is 15 amino acids long. Looked up from germline, CDR1 is SGHDT and CDR2 is YYEEEE. The CDR3 nucleotides are TGTGCCAGCAGCTTGCCAGGGCACTCTGGAAACACCATATATTTT. Translation gives CASSLPGHSGNTIYF.